The 28 T cell receptor beta chains presented below share a single source sample, sequenced in a study of human T cells and chemical hapten exposure. The time point denotes: patch test 3, about 24 weeks after DPC sensitization. The sample's treatment: therapeutic diphenylcyclopropenone sensitization with weekly scalp DPC. A single record per CDR3 protein comes from TCRdb applying MiXCR to the RACE reads. The sample shows more than 150,000 distinct CDR3 sequences, about 25% of them seen only once. The source was whole blood, collected in connection with sensitization to the hapten diphenylcyclopropenone (DPC). The receptors were sampled from a woman in her forties with alopecia areata. Some clones in this sample may be carry-over from other donors' samples.

This clonotype was observed a handful of times. The chain is built from TRBV12-3 or TRBV12-4 and TRBJ1-2; D gene uncertain. V lost 2 bases to trimming and J lost 8 bases, with 18 bases between them. The length of the CDR3 is 15 residues. The CDR3 region is CASSLTITVRYGYTF. CDR3 DNA sequence: TGTGCCAGCAGTTTAACTATCACGGTTCGATACGGCTACACCTTC.

This clonotype was seen more than once but under ten times. This chain connects TRBV4-3 to TRBJ2-7; D is ambiguous. This CDR3 has 15 amino acids. V was trimmed by 0 bases and J by 3 bases, leaving 12 bases between them. In germline, CDR1 is LGHNA, CDR2 YSLEER. The DNA for the CDR3 is TGCGCCAGCAGCCAAGATCTTTCCAGGATCTACGAGCAGTACTTC. This gives the protein CASSQDLSRIYEQYF.

This clonotype has a single count. The V and J genes are TRBV28 and TRBJ2-1; D gene uncertain. The ends were cut back, 3 bases at V and 4 bases at J, with 10 bases in the middle. Germline V lookup: CDR1 MDHEN, CDR2 SYDVKM. This CDR3 spans 14 amino acids. CDR3 nucleotides: TGTGCCAGCAGTTTTCTCCCCGATTACAATGAGCAGTTCTTC. Residues: CASSFLPDYNEQFF.

This clonotype was seen only a few times. This sequence joins TRBV20-1 and TRBJ1-5; tentatively, D is TRBD1 (5 bases). The CDR3 length is 13 residues. Germline V gene lookup returns CDR1 DFQATT and CDR2 SNEGSKA (reference sequence). The ends were cut back, 6 bases at V and 11 bases at J, with 20 bases in the middle. The CDR3 coding sequence is TGCAGTGCCCTGCCGGGACGGGGGAGGGCCCAGCATTTT. It yields the protein CSALPGRGRAQHF.

V usage is TRBV29-1 and J usage is TRBJ2-1; D is tentatively TRBD1 or TRBD2 (5 bases each). The CDR3 runs 15 residues. V lost 6 bases, J lost 5 bases, and 20 bases lay in between. From germline, CDR1 is SQVTM and CDR2 ANQGSEA. CDR3 bases: TGCAGCGTGCCCAGAAGGGGAGTGGGAGACAATGAGCAGTTCTTC. It codes for CSVPRRGVGDNEQFF.

This clonotype was seen more than once but under ten times. The chain has TRBV5-1 and TRBJ2-3, with 11 positions matching TRBD1. Germline-derived CDR1 and CDR2 are SGHRS and YFSETQ. Unmatched junction bases numbered 8, after V lost 3 bases and J lost 5 bases. This CDR3 has 16 amino acids. This chain's CDR3 is CASSSGQGAIGDTQYF. CDR3 DNA: TGCGCCAGCAGCTCCGGACAGGGGGCTATAGGAGATACGCAGTATTTT.

The chain couples TRBV7-3 to TRBJ2-1, with TRBD2 matching over 10 bases. The CDR3 totals 17 residues. CDR1 is SGHTA, CDR2 FQGTGA, per germline. V was clipped by 5 bases and J by 3 bases; unmatched bases: 10. CDR3 amino acids: CASSPDLRLAGYNEQFF. Written as DNA, the CDR3 is TGTGCCAGCAGCCCCGACTTGAGACTAGCGGGCTACAATGAGCAGTTCTTC. Based on the CDR3 plus reference TRBV7-3 and TRBJ2-1, the full variable domain is GAGVSQTPSNKVTEKGKYVELRCDPISGHTALYWYRQSLGQGPEFLIYFQGTGAADDSGLPNDRFFAVRPEGSVSTLKIQRTERGDSAVYLCASSPDLRLAGYNEQFFGPGTRLTVL.

The J gene is TRBJ1-2, the V gene TRBV7-9, with TRBD1 as a possible D gene (5 bases). The CDR3 extends over 15 amino acids. The germline V gene has CDR1 SEHNR and CDR2 FQNEAQ (reference sequence). Trimming pared 2 bases from V and 8 bases from J, leaving 18 bases between. The chain's CDR3 is CASSLSTPGIRGYTF. CDR3 bases: TGTGCCAGCAGCTTAAGTACTCCAGGGATCCGGGGCTACACCTTC.

This clonotype has a count of ten or more. The V gene is TRBV4-2, the J gene TRBJ2-7; no definite D call. V was trimmed by 1 base and J by 5 bases, leaving 9 bases between them. The CDR3 loop spans 13 amino acids. CDR1 is LGHNA and CDR2 is YNFKEQ in the germline V gene. The CDR3 sequence: CASSQVSTHEQYF. The CDR3 coding sequence is TGTGCCAGCAGCCAAGTCAGCACCCACGAGCAGTACTTC.

This clonotype was recorded many times. The J gene is TRBJ1-1, the V gene TRBV29-1; D is perhaps TRBD1 (5 bases). The germline V gene encodes CDR1 SQVTM and CDR2 ANQGSEA. V lost 3 bases and J 5 bases, leaving 10 bases between the germline ends. CDR3 length: 12 amino acids. The CDR3 sequence: CSVEQGRTEAFF. CDR3 coding DNA: TGCAGCGTTGAGCAGGGACGGACTGAAGCTTTCTTT.

CDR3 loop: CASSQDWGYEADTQYF. In DNA, the CDR3 is TGCGCCAGCAGCCAAGATTGGGGTTACGAGGCAGATACGCAGTATTTT. J is TRBJ2-3 and V is TRBV4-1; D is unclear. CDR1 is MGHRA and CDR2 is YSYEKL in the germline V gene. The length of the CDR3 is 16 residues. Trimming removed 0 bases from V and 4 bases from J, with 14 bases in between.

This rearrangement joins TRBV12-3 or TRBV12-4 to TRBJ1-2; D is possibly TRBD1 (5 bases). The V end lost 8 bases, the J end lost 3 bases, and 16 bases lay between the germline ends. This CDR3 contains 14 residues. CDR3: CASGGTAPDYGYTF. In nucleotides, the CDR3 is TGTGCCAGCGGGGGGACGGCCCCCGACTATGGCTACACCTTC.

The chain uses TRBV25-1 and TRBJ2-1, with TRBD2 matching over 7 bases. Losses at the gene ends were 9 bases for V and 5 bases for J; bases not matched to a gene: 7. The CDR3 consists of 13 residues. Germline-derived CDR1 and CDR2 are MGHDK and SYGVNS. CDR3 sequence: CASAGLLNNEQFF. The DNA of the CDR3 is TGTGCCAGTGCGGGACTACTAAACAATGAGCAGTTCTTC.

This clonotype was seen only a few times. The chain links TRBV20-1 to TRBJ2-3; 7 bases line up with TRBD1. CDR1 is DFQATT, CDR2 SNEGSKA, per germline (reference sequence). The junction had 5 bases not matched to a gene; V was cut back by 3 bases and J by 5 bases. This CDR3 is 13 amino acids long. In DNA form, the CDR3 reads TGCAGTGCTAGCGAGGGGGCTAAAGATACGCAGTATTTT. It translates to CSASEGAKDTQYF.

The V call is TRBV7-9, the J call TRBJ2-3; 7 positions agree with TRBD2. CDR1 and CDR2 from the germline V gene are SEHNR and FQNEAQ (reference sequence). The CDR3 runs to 16 residues. V dropped 5 bases and J dropped 2; count of bases not matched to a gene: 10. In DNA, the CDR3 is TGTGCCAGCAGCCCCACTAGCGCCTCGCCCACAGATACGCAGTATTTT. Its protein product is CASSPTSASPTDTQYF.

This clonotype was detected only a few times. The chain combines TRBV20-1 with TRBJ1-5, with no clear D. The CDR3 length is 15 residues. The germline gives CDR1 DFQATT, CDR2 SNEGSKA (reference sequence). V was clipped by 3 bases and J by 2 bases, with 14 bases between them. The CDR3 sequence: CSARNGRSGNQPQHF. The CDR3 coding sequence is TGCAGTGCTAGGAACGGAAGGAGTGGCAATCAGCCCCAGCATTTT.

The J gene is TRBJ2-3, the V gene TRBV5-1; 8 bases are a match to TRBD2. This CDR3 comprises 14 residues. The ends lost 2 bases at V and 5 bases at J; junction bases unmatched: 4. CDR1 and CDR2 (germline): SGHRS, YFSETQ. Written as DNA, the CDR3 is TGCGCCAGCAGCTTAGCGGGAGAGAGAGATACGCAGTATTTT. Amino acid sequence: CASSLAGERDTQYF.

The rearrangement joins TRBV7-2 to TRBJ2-1; 8 nucleotides align to TRBD1. There are 15 residues in the CDR3. Unmatched junction bases numbered 8, after V lost 1 base and J lost 9 bases. From germline, CDR1 is SGHTA and CDR2 FQGNSA. The chain's CDR3 is CASSLEGQGAGEQFF. In DNA form, the CDR3 reads TGTGCCAGCAGCTTAGAAGGGCAGGGGGCGGGTGAGCAGTTCTTC.

V usage is TRBV20-1 and J usage is TRBJ2-3, with D perhaps assigned TRBD1 or TRBD2 (5 bases each). CDR3 length: 18 amino acids. Trimming left V 2 bases short and J 1 base short, with 22 bases between. CDR1 DFQATT and CDR2 SNEGSKA come from the germline V gene (reference sequence). In DNA, the CDR3 is TGCAGTGCTAGATCCCCCGGGGCCGGCGCCGGGGGCACAGATACGCAGTATTTT. Protein sequence: CSARSPGAGAGGTDTQYF.

This clonotype showed up many times. The chain carries TRBV7-9 and TRBJ1-2; D gene unclear. This CDR3 spans 15 amino acids. Between the trimmed V and J ends, which lost 1 base and 4 bases, there was a span of 13 bases. The germline CDR1 and CDR2 sequences are SEHNR and FQNEAQ (reference sequence). CDR3: CASSLGVAGSYGYTF. CDR3 sequence (DNA): TGTGCCAGCAGCTTAGGGGTTGCAGGCAGCTATGGCTACACCTTC.

The CDR3 region has the DNA TGTGCCAGCAAGGCGTGGGTCACCTACGAGCAGTACTTC. Protein product: CASKAWVTYEQYF. The chain recombines TRBV28 with TRBJ2-7; no firm D call. V dropped 7 bases and J dropped 2 bases, with 12 bases sitting between them. There are 13 residues in the CDR3. Germline CDR1 reads MDHEN; CDR2 reads SYDVKM.

This chain uses TRBV5-6 with TRBJ2-7, with D tentatively TRBD1 or TRBD2 (6 bases each). V was clipped by 7 bases and J by 3 bases, with 17 bases between them. Looked up from germline, CDR1 is SGHDT and CDR2 is YYEEEE. This CDR3 has 14 amino acids. DNA of the CDR3: TGTGCCAGCGCCTTTTCGGGGGCGATCTACGAGCAGTACTTC. Protein sequence: CASAFSGAIYEQYF.

The rearrangement uses TRBV6-2 or TRBV6-3 and TRBJ1-6; possible D gene TRBD1, 5 bases. V lost 2 bases to trimming and J lost 8 bases, with 10 bases between them. In germline, CDR1 is MNHEY, CDR2 SVGEGT. This CDR3 has 14 residues. DNA of the CDR3: TGTGCCAGCAGTTACACGGGGGTGGATTCACCCCTCCACTTT. It encodes CASSYTGVDSPLHF.

V and J are TRBV7-2 and TRBJ2-2; tentative D call: TRBD1 (6 bases). The germline gives CDR1 SGHTA, CDR2 FQGNSA. V lost 2 bases and J 4 bases, leaving 8 bases between the germline ends. This CDR3 spans 14 amino acids. This CDR3 reads CASSLTGRTGELFF. CDR3 DNA: TGTGCCAGCAGCTTAACAGGGCGCACCGGGGAGCTGTTTTTT.

This clonotype was observed a few times. This chain joins TRBV28 and TRBJ1-1, with D possibly being TRBD1 (6 bases). The CDR3 spans 12 residues. V was clipped by 6 bases and J by 10 bases, with 15 bases between them. Germline CDR1 and CDR2: MDHEN and SYDVKM. The CDR3 region is CASRTEDRRAFF. The CDR3 DNA reads as TGTGCCAGCAGGACCGAAGACAGGAGAGCTTTCTTT.

This clonotype was seen a handful of times. The chain joins TRBV29-1 to TRBJ2-7; D gene ambiguous. Germline CDR1 SQVTM, CDR2 ANQGSEA. Trimming left V 1 base short and J 0 bases short, with 10 bases between. This CDR3 is 14 amino acids long. The chain's CDR3 is CSVEGQENSYEQYF. The CDR3 coding sequence is TGCAGCGTTGAAGGGCAGGAGAACTCCTACGAGCAGTACTTC.

This sequence joins TRBV29-1 and TRBJ2-6; possible D gene TRBD1, 5 bases. The CDR3 is 14 amino acids. Trimming shortened V by 4 bases and J by 0 bases, and 7 bases separated the two germline ends. Germline lookup yields CDR1 SQVTM and CDR2 ANQGSEA. The CDR3 region is CSVAQGSGANVLTF. CDR3 nucleotides: TGCAGCGTTGCCCAGGGCTCTGGGGCCAACGTCCTGACTTTC.

The chain has TRBV7-2 and TRBJ2-1; D unclear. The CDR3 is 15 residues long. V was cut by 1 base and J by 5 bases, with 12 bases left in between. CDR1 SGHTA and CDR2 FQGNSA come from the germline V gene. The CDR3 region is CASSLVSGVNNEQFF. DNA of the CDR3: TGTGCCAGCAGCTTAGTGTCAGGCGTTAACAATGAGCAGTTCTTC.